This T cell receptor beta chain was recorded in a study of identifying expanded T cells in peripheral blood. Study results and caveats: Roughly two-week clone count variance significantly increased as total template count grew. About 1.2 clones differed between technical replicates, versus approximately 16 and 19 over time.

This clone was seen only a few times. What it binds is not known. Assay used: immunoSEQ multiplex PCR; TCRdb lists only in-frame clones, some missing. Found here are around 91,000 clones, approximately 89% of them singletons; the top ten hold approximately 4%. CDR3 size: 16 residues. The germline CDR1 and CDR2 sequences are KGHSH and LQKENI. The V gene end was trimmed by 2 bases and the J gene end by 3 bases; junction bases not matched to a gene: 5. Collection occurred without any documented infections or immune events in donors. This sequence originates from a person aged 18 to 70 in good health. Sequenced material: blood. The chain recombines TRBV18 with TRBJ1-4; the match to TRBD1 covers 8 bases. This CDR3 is CASSPDWGQANEKLFF. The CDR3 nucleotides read TGTGCCAGCTCACCAGATTGGGGACAGGCTAATGAAAAACTGTTTTTT.